This note documents a single T cell receptor beta chain sequence. Antigen: not known. Those patients with uncontrolled infection, other autoimmune disease, pregnancy or lactation were excluded. This sample was included in a study of T cells in Graves' hyperthyroidism and ophthalmopathy. Regarding the study as a whole: Most clonotypes expanded in thyroid above 0.001 were likewise present in blood. Ophthalmopathy stood apart from stable hyperthyroidism in a 13 V-J model.

From RNA transcripts, TCR beta CDR3 regions were amplified. The HTBI primer set served for first-round RT-PCR of the TCR CDR3. Each CDR3 protein gets one entry after TCRdb re-called the multiplex PCR reads with MiXCR. Of 500,000 to 800,000 distinct CDR3 sequences listed, roughly 46% were seen once; the top ten hold 6.5% to 9%. The V gene's germline CDR1 is MNHEY and CDR2 SVGAGI. Trimming at V came to 3 bases and at J to 3 bases, leaving 7 bases not matched to a gene. This CDR3 has 15 amino acids. Sequencing input: peripheral blood or thyroid tissue (not recorded which). This TCR was sampled from an adult man with Graves' disease, either hyperthyroidism or ophthalmopathy (not recorded which). V gene TRBV6-5 combines with J gene TRBJ2-7, with 8 bases lining up with TRBD1. The CDR3 is CASSYSGQGHYEQYF. CDR3 in DNA: TGTGCCAGCAGTTATTCCGGACAGGGTCACTACGAGCAGTACTTC.